This passage covers 15 T cell receptor beta chains from one sample sequenced in a study of blood T cells in healthy people across ages. A J-beta primer mix and a sample-barcoded 5' primer were used in a second PCR of roughly 6 to 11 cycles. TCRdb ran MiXCR on the 5' RACE reads and lists one entry per CDR3 protein. The repertoire holds roughly 680,000 distinct CDR3 sequences, with roughly 21% as singletons. Sequencing was done on a sample of blood. These receptors came from an older man in good health.

There are a few counts of this clonotype. The rearrangement links TRBV28 to TRBJ1-1; a weak D match, TRBD1 (6 bases). The CDR3 has 12 residues. Deletions cut 7 bases from V and 11 bases from J, with 17 bases between. From germline, CDR1 is MDHEN and CDR2 SYDVKM. Written as DNA, the CDR3 is TGTGCCAGCAATCGGGAAGGGGGTTGGGCTTTCTTT. Amino acid sequence: CASNREGGWAFF.

The chain recombines TRBV7-2 with TRBJ2-3; a weak D match, TRBD1 (6 bases). CDR3 length: 14 amino acids. The germline gives CDR1 SGHTA, CDR2 FQGNSA. With 5 bases removed from V and 4 bases from J, the gap between germline ends came to 13 bases. CDR3 sequence reads: CASSPQGMPDTQYF. The CDR3 nucleotides read TGTGCCAGCAGCCCTCAGGGGATGCCAGATACGCAGTATTTT.

This clonotype was observed a handful of times. V is TRBV5-1 and J is TRBJ2-1; 10 bases agree with TRBD2. The CDR3 consists of 15 residues. Trimming at V came to 0 bases and at J to 8 bases, leaving 5 bases not matched to a gene. The V gene's germline CDR1 is SGHRS and CDR2 YFSETQ. For the CDR3, the DNA is TGCGCCAGCAGCTTGGAACTAGCGGGAAACGATGAGCAGTTCTTC. It encodes CASSLELAGNDEQFF.

This sequence joins TRBV6-5 and TRBJ2-5; tentative D call: TRBD1 (5 bases). The CDR3 runs to 14 residues. With 2 bases removed from V and 1 base from J, the gap between germline ends came to 8 bases. Germline CDR1 reads MNHEY; CDR2 reads SVGAGI. Here the CDR3 DNA reads TGTGCCAGCAGTTACGGGGCAGTCCAAGAGACCCAGTACTTC. It is translated as CASSYGAVQETQYF.

The chain uses TRBV12-5 and TRBJ2-7; D remains ambiguous. V was clipped by 4 bases and J by 0 bases, with 1 base between them. Germline CDR1 reads LGHNT; CDR2 reads FRNRAP. This CDR3 comprises 11 residues. CDR3 sequence reads: CASGYSYEQYF. CDR3 DNA sequence: TGTGCTAGTGGTTACTCCTACGAGCAGTACTTC.

The chain combines TRBV28 with TRBJ2-3; D not certain. The germline V gene has CDR1 MDHEN and CDR2 SYDVKM. V lost 7 bases to trimming and J lost 2 bases, with 7 bases between them. The CDR3 runs to 12 residues. CDR3 coding DNA: TGTGCCAGCACGACACCCACAGATACGCAGTATTTT. Its translation is CASTTPTDTQYF. Using reference TRBV28 and TRBJ2-3 for the parts outside the CDR3, the full variable domain is DVKVTQSSRYLVKRTGEKVFLECVQDMDHENMFWYRQDPGLGLRLIYFSYDVKMKEKGDIPEGYSVSREKKERFSLILESASTNQTSMYLCASTTPTDTQYFGPGTRLTVL.

This clonotype was detected only a few times. This rearrangement joins TRBV20-1 to TRBJ2-5; D is possibly TRBD2 (5 bases). The J call may not be correct, given that the DNA end is closer to TRBJ2-1. The CDR3 has 14 residues. Germline CDR1 reads DFQATT; CDR2 reads SNEGSKA (reference sequence). CDR3 bases: TGCAGTGCTAGCCCCCGCGGACTCCCTGGGGAGCAGTTCTTC. Translating it yields CSASPRGLPGEQFF.

The J gene is TRBJ2-3, the V gene TRBV5-1, with a weak D call TRBD2 (6 bases). CDR3 size: 15 residues. Between the trimmed V and J ends, which lost 0 bases and 2 bases, there was a span of 10 bases. Per germline, CDR1 SGHRS and CDR2 YFSETQ. The DNA of the CDR3 is TGCGCCAGCAGCTTGGAGGCGGGACCCACAGATACGCAGTATTTT. This translates into CASSLEAGPTDTQYF. The full variable domain, completed using reference TRBV5-1 and TRBJ2-3, is KAGVTQTPRYLIKTRGQQVTLSCSPISGHRSVSWYQQTPGQGLQFLFEYFSETQRNKGNFPGRFSGRQFSNSRSEMNVSTLELGDSALYLCASSLEAGPTDTQYFGPGTRLTVL.

This clonotype was detected only a few times. The chain links TRBV6-5 to TRBJ2-5; D is tentatively TRBD1 or TRBD2 (5 bases each). The J call is doubtful: the DNA matches TRBJ2-1 better. The germline V gene encodes CDR1 MNHEY and CDR2 SVGAGI. The CDR3 totals 15 residues. The CDR3 loop reads CASSYLGWDVYEQFF. The CDR3 nucleotides read TGTGCCAGCAGCTACCTGGGGTGGGACGTATATGAGCAGTTCTTC.

This clonotype was counted a few times. This chain uses TRBV11-1 with TRBJ2-7; D is perhaps TRBD1 (6 bases). The V end was cut by 5 bases, the J end by 6 bases, with 17 bases between. CDR1 SGHAT and CDR2 FQDESV come from the germline V gene (reference sequence). CDR3 length: 14 residues. CDR3 amino acids: CASSLMVGGVEQYF. CDR3 coding DNA: TGTGCCAGCAGCCTGATGGTAGGGGGAGTCGAGCAGTACTTC.

The chain uses TRBV15 and TRBJ2-3; D is ambiguous. Germline assignment: CDR1 LNHNV and CDR2 YYDKDF (reference sequence). The CDR3 covers 15 residues. Trimming cost V 5 bases and J 0 bases, with 12 bases left between them. Written as DNA, the CDR3 is TGTGCCACCAGCGGGAAAATAGACAGCACAGATACGCAGTATTTT. It encodes CATSGKIDSTDTQYF.

This clonotype was observed a few times. The chain is built from TRBV20-1 and TRBJ2-3; D is possibly TRBD2 (6 bases). V was pared by 0 bases and J by 2 bases, with 18 bases between. CDR1 DFQATT and CDR2 SNEGSKA come from the germline V gene (reference sequence). The CDR3 extends over 17 amino acids. The CDR3 region has the DNA TGCAGTGCTAGAGAGAGTGTCGGAGGGGCCGTCACAGATACGCAGTATTTT. Translating it yields CSARESVGGAVTDTQYF.

CDR3 protein: CSVKPSSYNEQFF. CDR3 nucleotide sequence: TGCAGTGTGAAGCCGAGCTCCTACAATGAGCAGTTCTTC. This rearrangement joins TRBV20-1 to TRBJ2-1; no definite D call. Germline CDR1 DFQATT, CDR2 SNEGSKA (reference sequence). V was trimmed by 7 bases and J by 0 bases, leaving 10 bases between them. The CDR3 covers 13 residues.

This clonotype was seen repeatedly, ten times or more. The germline gene is not matched at one end of the junction; a read error may be the cause. The chain has TRBV18 and TRBJ2-5, with D maybe TRBD1 (6 bases). The CDR3 covers 13 residues. Germline values: CDR1 KGHSH, CDR2 LQKENI. CDR3 sequence (DNA): TGTGCCAGCTCACCCCCGGGACAAGTGACCCAGTACTTC. Protein: CASSPPGQVTQYF.

About this clonotype: At one end, the junction sequence differs from germline, possibly due to a read error. The chain carries TRBV7-7 and TRBJ2-2, with 13 bases identical to TRBD2. This CDR3 has 16 amino acids. In germline, CDR1 is SSHAT, CDR2 FNYEAQ (reference sequence). The CDR3 region has the DNA TGTGCTAGCAGCTCCGGACTAGCGGGAGTTTCTGGGGAGCTGTTTTTT. Translation: CASSSGLAGVSGELFF.